The present T cell receptor (beta chain) was sequenced within a study of shared clonotypes between healthy human individuals. The study, taken as a whole, reports: Across subsets, estimated richness was generally greater for naive than for memory populations. Among donors, clonotype sharing was expected to be affected by sequencing depth. The study found about 5.1% of naive CD4 clonotypes shared across a handful of donors.

This CDR3 is built from 14 residues. CDR1 is SGDLS and CDR2 is YYNGEE in the germline V gene. Unmatched junction bases numbered 9, after V lost 5 bases and J lost 7 bases. This clone was seen many times. Its specificity is not known. Using immunoSEQ multiplex PCR, the repertoire was profiled, and TCRdb retains in-frame clones only, with some absent. The sample yields over a million clones, around 82% seen once. Input material: memory CD4+ T cells from PBMCs. The subset was: CD45RA-negative fraction. J is TRBJ1-2 and V is TRBV9; 9 nucleotides align to TRBD1. The receptor was isolated from a man aged 18 to 30 in good health. Some clones in this sample may be carry-over from other donors' samples. This chain's CDR3 is CASSPGQGYGGYTF. In DNA form, the CDR3 reads TGTGCCAGCAGTCCGGGACAGGGATATGGTGGCTACACCTTC.